These 30 T cell receptor beta chains originate from one sample sequenced in a study of shared clonotypes between healthy human individuals. This table comes from immunoSEQ multiplex PCR, and its TCRdb copy is limited to in-frame clones, with some not included. The table includes about 2.4 million clones, just over 90% detected once. Sequenced: naive CD4+ T cells sorted from blood. Subset: CD45RA+ positively selected. These receptors were collected from a man younger than 30 in good health.

The gene calls are TRBV4-1 and TRBJ2-7, with D perhaps TRBD1 (5 bases). This CDR3 contains 16 residues. Germline assignment: CDR1 MGHRA and CDR2 YSYEKL. V was pared by 0 bases and J by 4 bases, with 16 bases between. CDR3 in DNA: TGCGCCAGCAGCCAAGACTATACAGGTTCTAGGTACGAGCAGTACTTC. It specifies CASSQDYTGSRYEQYF.

This clone was found once. Other DNA sequences in this sample translate to the same CDR3. The J gene is TRBJ2-2, the V gene TRBV19, with D unresolved. With 4 bases removed from V and 0 bases from J, the gap between germline ends came to 6 bases. Germline assignment: CDR1 LNHDA and CDR2 SQIVND (reference sequence). The CDR3 runs to 14 residues. The CDR3 DNA reads TGTGCCAGTAGTACAGGATCGAACACCGGGGAGCTGTTTTTT. It yields the protein CASSTGSNTGELFF. The whole variable domain, remainder taken from reference TRBV19 and TRBJ2-2, is DGGITQSPKYLFRKEGQNVTLSCEQNLNHDAMYWYRQDPGQGLRLIYYSQIVNDFQKGDIAEGYSVSREKKESFPLTVTSAQKNPTAFYLCASSTGSNTGELFFGEGSRLTVL.

CDR3 bases: TGTGCCATCAGTGGTAGCGGGAGGGCCGGTGATACGCAGTATTTT. It yields the protein CAISGSGRAGDTQYF. This chain joins TRBV10-3 and TRBJ2-3, with 11 bases lining up with TRBD2. This CDR3 spans 15 amino acids. Germline V gene lookup returns CDR1 ENHRY and CDR2 SYGVKD. Losses at the gene ends were 4 bases for V and 6 bases for J; bases not matched to a gene: 6.

This chain links TRBV19 with TRBJ2-4; TRBD2 matches 7 bases. Germline V gives CDR1 LNHDA, CDR2 SQIVND (reference sequence). The CDR3 contains 15 residues. Losses at the gene ends were 1 base for V and 6 bases for J; bases not matched to a gene: 6. The CDR3 reads CASSIGGLIRNIQYF. CDR3 nucleotides: TGTGCCAGTAGTATAGGGGGACTAATACGAAACATTCAGTACTTC.

V and J are TRBV6-1 and TRBJ1-2; D is perhaps TRBD1 (6 bases). This CDR3 comprises 12 residues. The germline V and J ends were trimmed by 5 bases and 4 bases, with 8 bases remaining between them. Germline loops: CDR1 MNHNS, CDR2 SASEGT. CDR3 residues: CASSPRGYGYTF. CDR3 in DNA: TGTGCCAGCAGTCCCAGGGGCTATGGCTACACCTTC.

The chain is built from TRBV19 and TRBJ2-7; TRBD1 is a possible D gene (5 bases). Looked up from germline, CDR1 is LNHDA and CDR2 is SQIVND (reference sequence). The CDR3 is made up of 11 amino acids. Between the trimmed V and J ends, which lost 9 bases and 6 bases, there was a span of 12 bases. DNA for the CDR3: TGTGCCAGCAAGGGGCTGGTCGAGCAGTACTTC. It codes for CASKGLVEQYF.

On this clone itself: The germline gene is not matched at one end of the junction; a read error may be the cause. The sample contains more than one DNA sequence encoding this CDR3. This chain joins TRBV7-2 and TRBJ1-5; possibly TRBD1 for D (5 bases). The CDR3 sequence is 13 residues long. Germline V lookup: CDR1 SGHTA, CDR2 FQGNSA. The DNA of the CDR3 is TGTGCCAGCAGCTACCGGGGGGATCAGCCCCAGCACTTT. Residues: CASSYRGDQPQHF.

Worth noting for this clone: The same CDR3 is also encoded by other DNA sequences in this sample. The chain carries TRBV7-2 and TRBJ1-1, with 7 bases that match TRBD1. The CDR3 consists of 15 residues. Germline V gene lookup returns CDR1 SGHTA and CDR2 FQGNSA. V shed 5 bases, J shed 0 bases, and the junction held 6 bases outside the gene matches. The CDR3 DNA sequence: TGTGCCAGCAGCCCTACCGGGACAGTGAACACTGAAGCTTTCTTT. Translated, it gives CASSPTGTVNTEAFF.

V gene TRBV19 combines with J gene TRBJ2-1; 10 bases agree with TRBD1. This CDR3 comprises 15 residues. J lost 6 bases, V lost 3 bases, and 5 bases had no gene match. Per the germline V gene, CDR1 is LNHDA and CDR2 is SQIVND (reference sequence). CDR3 amino acids: CASSIQDRGVNEQFF. In DNA, the CDR3 is TGTGCCAGTAGTATCCAGGACAGGGGGGTCAATGAGCAGTTCTTC.

This clone showed up just a few times. This sample also contains other DNA sequences that code for the same CDR3. The chain is built from TRBV30 and TRBJ1-4; D is unresolved. The V gene lost 3 bases and the J gene lost 7 bases, with 12 bases spanning the gap. This CDR3 is built from 13 residues. CDR1 is GTSNPN and CDR2 is SVGIG in the germline V gene (reference sequence). As DNA, the CDR3 is TGTGCCTGGAGCGCGCGGGTGGGTGAAAAACTGTTTTTT. It encodes CAWSARVGEKLFF.

This clone was observed a single time. The rearrangement joins TRBV18 to TRBJ2-1, with TRBD2 as a possible D gene (6 bases). From germline, CDR1 is KGHSH and CDR2 LQKENI. Trimming took 4 bases from V and 9 from J, leaving 13 bases between them. This CDR3 has 13 residues. The CDR3 region is CASSQGRGLEQFF. The CDR3 DNA reads TGTGCCAGCTCACAAGGAAGGGGACTTGAGCAGTTCTTC.

The CDR3 reads CASSPQSRGTEAFF. DNA for the CDR3: TGTGCCAGCAGCCCTCAATCGCGAGGAACTGAAGCTTTCTTT. The V gene is TRBV9, the J gene TRBJ1-1; D gene ambiguous. The CDR3 has 14 amino acids. The V gene lost 4 bases and the J gene lost 5 bases, with 15 bases spanning the gap. Germline values: CDR1 SGDLS, CDR2 YYNGEE.

The rearrangement uses TRBV5-1 and TRBJ1-6; no definite D call. The germline V and J ends were trimmed by 4 bases and 1 base, with 9 bases remaining between them. Per germline, CDR1 SGHRS and CDR2 YFSETQ. The CDR3 consists of 15 residues. DNA for the CDR3: TGCGCCAGCAGCAACGACGGATCCTATAATTCACCCCTCCACTTT. Translating gives CASSNDGSYNSPLHF.

This chain joins TRBV7-6 and TRBJ1-5; a weak D match, TRBD1 (5 bases). Per the germline V gene, CDR1 is SGHVS and CDR2 is FNYEAQ. Between the trimmed V and J ends, which lost 0 bases and 7 bases, there was a span of 10 bases. The CDR3 covers 14 residues. CDR3 loop: CASSLASGHQPQHF. CDR3 in DNA: TGTGCCAGCAGCTTAGCGTCGGGGCACCAGCCCCAGCATTTT. The full variable domain, its missing parts supplied by reference TRBV7-6 and TRBJ1-5, is GAGVSQSPRYKVTKRGQDVALRCDPISGHVSLYWYRQALGQGPEFLTYFNYEAQQDKSGLPNDRFSAERPEGSISTLTIQRTEQRDSAMYRCASSLASGHQPQHFGDGTRLSIL.

The chain carries TRBV29-1 and TRBJ2-3; 9 nucleotides align to TRBD2. From germline, CDR1 is SQVTM and CDR2 ANQGSEA. With V trimmed by 5 bases and J by 2 bases, 8 bases remained unmatched. There are 15 residues in the CDR3. CDR3 DNA sequence: TGCAGCGTTCGATCGACTAGCGGAATCACAGATACGCAGTATTTT. This codes for CSVRSTSGITDTQYF.

This clone showed up just once. The gene calls are TRBV19 and TRBJ2-4; 9 bases are a match to TRBD1. J lost 8 bases, V lost 5 bases, and 16 bases had no gene match. The CDR3 consists of 17 residues. Germline CDR1 LNHDA, CDR2 SQIVND (reference sequence). CDR3 DNA: TGTGCCAGTAGTCCCCTCGGGGGACAGGGTTTTTGGGACATTCAGTACTTC. The encoded protein is CASSPLGGQGFWDIQYF.

Notes on this clone: This sample also contains other DNA sequences that code for the same CDR3. The chain joins TRBV4-1 to TRBJ2-7; tentative D call: TRBD2 (6 bases). The CDR3 runs to 15 residues. V was shortened by 4 bases and J by 5 bases, with 18 bases between the two germline ends. The V gene's germline CDR1 is MGHRA and CDR2 YSYEKL. CDR3 in amino acids: CASSPPGLRGHEQYF. DNA for the CDR3: TGCGCCAGCAGCCCCCCTGGTCTGCGGGGTCACGAGCAGTACTTC.

The chain recombines TRBV5-1 with TRBJ2-1; the match to TRBD1 covers 8 bases. The V segment lost 2 bases and the J segment 7 bases; nucleotides outside the gene matches: 11. This CDR3 is 16 amino acids long. Germline CDR1 is SGHRS and CDR2 is YFSETQ. CDR3 sequence reads: CASSLVWQGARNEQFF. In DNA, the CDR3 is TGCGCCAGCAGCTTAGTTTGGCAGGGGGCGCGGAATGAGCAGTTCTTC.

The chain employs TRBV5-8 and TRBJ1-6, with 9 bases identical to TRBD1. The CDR3 length is 16 residues. With V trimmed by 3 bases and J by 7 bases, 8 bases remained unmatched. CDR1 and CDR2 (germline): SGHTS, YDEGEE. CDR3: CASSSSGQGDNSPLHF. CDR3 sequence (DNA): TGTGCCAGCAGCTCTTCGGGACAGGGTGACAATTCACCCCTCCACTTT.

In the case of this clone: The sample has other DNA sequences that encode this CDR3 too. The rearrangement joins TRBV7-2 to TRBJ2-1, with 7 bases aligning to TRBD2. Germline-derived CDR1 and CDR2 are SGHTA and FQGNSA. CDR3 size: 14 residues. Losses at the gene ends were 3 bases for V and 4 bases for J; bases not matched to a gene: 3. The CDR3 DNA follows: TGTGCCAGCAGCTTGGCTAGCGGATACAATGAGCAGTTCTTC. Translation gives CASSLASGYNEQFF.

Notes on this clone: Other DNA sequences within the sample encode an identical CDR3. V and J are TRBV25-1 and TRBJ2-7, with D possibly being TRBD1 (5 bases). V was shortened by 1 base and J by 3 bases, with 10 bases between the two germline ends. The germline gives CDR1 MGHDK, CDR2 SYGVNS. This CDR3 has 14 residues. CDR3 protein: CASSESGRDYEQYF. CDR3 DNA sequence: TGTGCCAGCAGTGAATCGGGCAGGGACTACGAGCAGTACTTC.

This chain uses TRBV2 with TRBJ2-2; possible D gene TRBD2, 5 bases. This CDR3 comprises 15 residues. V was clipped by 8 bases and J by 5 bases, with 18 bases between them. The germline V gene has CDR1 SNHLY and CDR2 FYNNEI. For the CDR3, the DNA is TGTGCCAGCTCAAATTTCGGGTCGGGAACCGGGGAGCTGTTTTTT. It codes for CASSNFGSGTGELFF.

This clone came up a few times. The chain carries TRBV10-1 and TRBJ1-6; no clear D. The CDR3 has 13 amino acids. Germline V gene sequence: CDR1 WNHNN, CDR2 SYGVQD (reference sequence). Trimming left V 3 bases short and J 9 bases short, with 9 bases between. The CDR3 loop is CASSEGRPSPLHF. CDR3 in DNA: TGCGCCAGCAGTGAAGGAAGGCCTTCACCCCTCCACTTT.

The CDR3 DNA follows: TGTGCCTGGGGCGCTGTCCCCTCCGAGCAGTACTTC. Protein product: CAWGAVPSEQYF. This chain connects TRBV30 to TRBJ2-7; no definite D call. The germline gives CDR1 GTSNPN, CDR2 SVGIG (reference sequence). Between the trimmed V and J ends, which lost 5 bases and 6 bases, there was a span of 14 bases. The length of the CDR3 is 12 residues.

The chain is built from TRBV6-5 and TRBJ1-6; D gene unclear. The V end was cut by 6 bases, the J end by 4 bases, with 10 bases between. The CDR3 has 14 amino acids. Germline V gene lookup returns CDR1 MNHEY and CDR2 SVGAGI. The CDR3 coding sequence is TGTGCCAGCAGCTTACAGAAGTATAATTCACCCCTCCACTTT. Protein: CASSLQKYNSPLHF.

CDR3: CASRDSAGQPQHF. CDR3 in DNA: TGTGCCAGCCGGGACTCGGCAGGTCAGCCCCAGCATTTT. This sequence joins TRBV28 and TRBJ1-5, with D possibly matching TRBD1 (5 bases). This CDR3 comprises 13 residues. V lost 8 bases, J lost 6 bases, and 14 bases lay in between. The germline V gene has CDR1 MDHEN and CDR2 SYDVKM.

This clone was seen once. V is TRBV18 and J is TRBJ2-1; 12 bases map to TRBD2. Trimming at V came to 0 bases and at J to 2 bases, leaving 8 bases not matched to a gene. CDR3 size: 19 residues. Germline V gene lookup returns CDR1 KGHSH and CDR2 LQKENI. As DNA, the CDR3 is TGTGCCAGCTCACCACCGGTCGGACTAGCGGGACTGACCTACAATGAGCAGTTCTTC. This codes for CASSPPVGLAGLTYNEQFF.

The CDR3 protein is CAISLTSGLGGELFF. The CDR3, as DNA: TGTGCCATCAGCCTGACTAGCGGCCTTGGCGGGGAGCTGTTTTTT. V usage is TRBV10-3 and J usage is TRBJ2-2; the match to TRBD2 covers 9 bases. CDR1 and CDR2 (germline): ENHRY, SYGVKD. The ends lost 6 bases at V and 7 bases at J; junction bases unmatched: 9. This CDR3 region has 15 residues.

This rearrangement joins TRBV5-8 to TRBJ1-3; D may be TRBD1 (5 bases). This CDR3 region has 17 residues. Germline V lookup: CDR1 SGHTS, CDR2 YDEGEE. V was cut by 1 base and J by 6 bases, with 20 bases left in between. CDR3 amino acids: CASSLSSGWGTVNTIYF. CDR3 coding DNA: TGTGCCAGCAGCTTGTCTTCTGGGTGGGGGACGGTAAACACCATATATTTT. Complete variable domain (other parts from reference TRBV5-8 and TRBJ1-3): EAGVTQSPTHLIKTRGQQATLRCSPISGHTSVYWYQQALGLGLQFLLWYDEGEERNRGNFPPRFSGRQFPNYSSELNVNALELEDSALYLCASSLSSGWGTVNTIYFGEGSWLTVV.

The chain recombines TRBV7-2 with TRBJ2-6; 14 nucleotides agree with TRBD2. This CDR3 spans 18 amino acids. From germline, CDR1 is SGHTA and CDR2 FQGNSA. V trimming: 5 bases; J trimming: 2 bases; junction bases outside the gene matches: 5. The CDR3 nucleotides are TGTGCCAGCAGCACGGGGACTAGCGGGAGTACTGGGGCCAACGTCCTGACTTTC. Translated: CASSTGTSGSTGANVLTF.